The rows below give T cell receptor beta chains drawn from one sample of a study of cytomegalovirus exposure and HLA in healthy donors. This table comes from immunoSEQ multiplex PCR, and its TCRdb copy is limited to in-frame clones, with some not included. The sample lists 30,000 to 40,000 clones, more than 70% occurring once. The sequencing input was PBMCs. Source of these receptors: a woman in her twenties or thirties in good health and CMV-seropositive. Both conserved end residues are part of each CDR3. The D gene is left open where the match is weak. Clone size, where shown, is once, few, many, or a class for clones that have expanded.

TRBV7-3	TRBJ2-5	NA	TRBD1	TGTGCCAGCAGCTTAACAGGGGGCAAAGAGACCCAGTACTTC	CASSLTGGKETQYF
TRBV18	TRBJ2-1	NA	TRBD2	TGTGCCAGCTCACGGAGTACTAGCGGGAGGACTATTAATGAGCAGTTCTTC	CASSRSTSGRTINEQFF
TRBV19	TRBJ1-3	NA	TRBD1	TGTGCCAGCGCGGAACAGGGGAGAGCAGGAAACACCATATATTTT	CASAEQGRAGNTIYF
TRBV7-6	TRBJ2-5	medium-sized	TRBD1	TGTGCCAGCAGCTCCCGACAGGGCGGAGAGACCCAGTACTTC	CASSSRQGGETQYF
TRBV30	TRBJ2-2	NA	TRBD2	TGTGCCTGGGCCACGGGGACTACCCGGGAGCTGTTTTTT	CAWATGTTRELFF
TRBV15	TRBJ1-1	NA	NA	TGTGCCACCAGCAAGGCAGGGTTTAACACTGAAGCTTTCTTT	CATSKAGFNTEAFF
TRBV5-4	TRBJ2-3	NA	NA	TGTGCCAGCAGCCTCTCTAGAGCAGATACGCAGTATTTT	CASSLSRADTQYF
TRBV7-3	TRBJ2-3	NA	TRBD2	TGTGCCAGCAGCTTAAGGACTAGCGGGGACCGCACAGATACGCAGTATTTT	CASSLRTSGDRTDTQYF
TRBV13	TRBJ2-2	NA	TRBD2	TGTGCCAGCAGCTTAGGACTAGCGGGAGGGACAGGGGAGCTGTTTTTT	CASSLGLAGGTGELFF
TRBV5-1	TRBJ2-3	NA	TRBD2	TGCGCCAGCAGCCATTCTGAAGTAGCGGGAGGGTCCACAGATACGCAGTATTTT	CASSHSEVAGGSTDTQYF
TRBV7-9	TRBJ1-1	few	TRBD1	TGTGCCTCCGGGGACAGGGTTGGGACGAACACTGAAGCTTTCTTT	CASGDRVGTNTEAFF
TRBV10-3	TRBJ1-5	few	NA	TGTGCCATCAGTGAGTCCTCGAATCAGCCCCAGCATTTT	CAISESSNQPQHF
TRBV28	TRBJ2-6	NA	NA	TGTGCCAGCGGCCTTGGGACACTCAACGTCCTGACTTTC	CASGLGTLNVLTF
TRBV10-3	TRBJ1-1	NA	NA	TGTGCCATCAGTTTAACAGGGAACACTGAAGCTTTCTTT	CAISLTGNTEAFF
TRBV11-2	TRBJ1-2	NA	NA	TGTGCCAGCAGCTTAGATAGATTACGGACTAGGGCGGGCGGCTACACCTTC	CASSLDRLRTRAGGYTF
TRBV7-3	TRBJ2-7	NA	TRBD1	TGTGCCAGCAGCTCCCAACCGCAGGGGGCCACTACCGAGCAGTACTTC	CASSSQPQGATTEQYF
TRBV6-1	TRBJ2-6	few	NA	TGTGCCAGCAGTGAATTGGATCAGGGTTCTGGGGCCAACGTCCTGACTTTC	CASSELDQGSGANVLTF
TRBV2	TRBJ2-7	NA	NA	TGTGCCAGCAACGGCCAGGGATCCTACGAGCAGTACTTC	CASNGQGSYEQYF
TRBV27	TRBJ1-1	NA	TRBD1	TGTGCCAGCAGTTGGGGACAGGGAGGCACTGAAGCTTTCTTT	CASSWGQGGTEAFF
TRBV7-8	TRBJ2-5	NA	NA	TGTGCCAGCAGTTTAACTCAAGCTGTTTTCCAAGAGACCCAGTACTTC	CASSLTQAVFQETQYF
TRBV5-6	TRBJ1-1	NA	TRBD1	TGTGCCAGCAGCCTGGGACAGGGGGTCCCTGAAGCTTTCTTT	CASSLGQGVPEAFF
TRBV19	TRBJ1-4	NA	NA	TGTGCCAGTAGTATAGCGGACAGCGTAAATGAAAAACTGTTTTTT	CASSIADSVNEKLFF
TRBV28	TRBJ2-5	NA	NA	TGTGCCAGCAGCCCCCCTAGTAGGCCTTGGACCCAGTACTTC	CASSPPSRPWTQYF
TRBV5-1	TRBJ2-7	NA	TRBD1	TGCGCCAGCAGCTGGACCGGGACAGGGGGCAACGAGCAGTACTTC	CASSWTGTGGNEQYF
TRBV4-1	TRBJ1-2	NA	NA	TGCGCCAGCAGCCAAGCCTTCCAGGGGACTAACTATGGCTACACCTTC	CASSQAFQGTNYGYTF
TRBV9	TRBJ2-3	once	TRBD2	TGTGCCAGCAGCGTAGCGGCTAGCGGATCTGCAGCAGATACGCAGTATTTT	CASSVAASGSAADTQYF
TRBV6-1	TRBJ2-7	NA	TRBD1	TGTGCCAGCACAGAAGGGACAGGAGGGGACGAGCAGTACTTC	CASTEGTGGDEQYF
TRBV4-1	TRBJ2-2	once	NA	TGCGCCAGCAACCCGGGAGAGGGGCCGAACACCGGGGAGCTGTTTTTT	CASNPGEGPNTGELFF
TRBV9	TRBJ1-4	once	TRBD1	TGTGCCAGCAGCGGACACCAGGGGGGCAGCGAAAAACTGTTTTTT	CASSGHQGGSEKLFF
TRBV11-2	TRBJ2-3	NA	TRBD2	TGTGCCAGCAGCTTACTCACGGGACTAGCGGGCCCCACGGATACGCAGTATTTT	CASSLLTGLAGPTDTQYF
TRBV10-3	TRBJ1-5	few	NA	TGTGCCATCAGTGCCGAGGTAGGCAATCAGCCCCAGCATTTT	CAISAEVGNQPQHF
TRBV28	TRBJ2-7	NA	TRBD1	TGTGCCAGCACCCCTCCAGGGGGCGACTACGAGCAGTACTTC	CASTPPGGDYEQYF